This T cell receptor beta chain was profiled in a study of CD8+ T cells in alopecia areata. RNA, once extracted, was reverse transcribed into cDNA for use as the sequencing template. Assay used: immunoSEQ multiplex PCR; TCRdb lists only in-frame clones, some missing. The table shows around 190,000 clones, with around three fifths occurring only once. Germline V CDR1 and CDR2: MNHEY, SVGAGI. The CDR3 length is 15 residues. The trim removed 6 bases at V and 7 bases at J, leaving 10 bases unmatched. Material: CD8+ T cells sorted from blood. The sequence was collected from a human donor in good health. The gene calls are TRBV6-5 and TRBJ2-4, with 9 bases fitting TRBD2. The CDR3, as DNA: TGTGCCAGCAGCCCGGCGGGGGGGATATTGAACATTCAGTACTTC. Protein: CASSPAGGILNIQYF.